The entry below describes one T cell receptor beta chain. The specificity of this receptor is unknown. Base qualities were left out, and no much larger clone turns up one base away. The source of the sample is a study of T cell responses to AZD1222 COVID-19 vaccine (TCRdb year 2021). Describing the broader study: AZD1222 recipients given second doses at about 4 weeks or at about 12 weeks were pooled, since spike-specific TCR depth and breadth were not found to differ between the two schedules. A total of approximately 230 trial participants underwent TCR sequencing, of whom 207 received two doses of AZD1222 and approximately 25 received two doses of the MenACWY control vaccine. Trial participants were enrolled by age into subgroups of 18-55, 56-69 and 70-plus years, and around 140, 26 and 57 TCR-sequenced participants, respectively, were included in these subgroups.

Study-wide findings and limitations: After two AZD1222 doses, spike-specific TCR breadth and depth were significantly higher than at day 0 and than in MenACWY recipients. Most participants were white British and females outnumbered males, and the authors suggested that clonal diversity may have been underestimated. Conclusions about previously exposed vaccinees are limited because only 6 or 7 AZD1222 recipients were SARS-CoV-2 seropositive at baseline. The vaccine-associated CD4 TCRs covered the entire spike protein, and the dominant responses fell in regions 160-218 and 743-854. The 56-69-year group was small, and its depth increase did not reach significance, likely because of low power. Because no day 14 peak-response samples were available, the repertoires could be characterized only after the peak T cell response. Reportedly, close to half of the unique spike-specific TCRs recognized epitopes lying outside the regions that are mutated in the B.1.351 and B.1.1.7 variants.

In light of the paper, this sample's time point label describes: baseline before first vaccination. Vaccinee samples were obtained from the UK trials COV001 and COV002, which included a single-blind randomized controlled phase 2/3 trial of AZD1222 (ChAdOx1 nCoV-19) in healthy adults. For TCRbeta chain sequencing, PBMC samples from trial participants were taken at day 0 and at day 28 after the second dose. The CDR3 regions of human TCRbeta chains were subjected to immunosequencing. The published analysis was carried out like this. Repertoire TCRs were checked for matches against a reference library of SARS-CoV-2-specific TCRs that had been generated using the MIRA antigen-specificity platform. Breadth was defined as the fraction of unique TCRs that were SARS-CoV-2-associated. Depth was defined as the fraction of total T cells that were SARS-CoV-2-associated. Using the MIRA data, each spike-specific TCR was mapped to the spike region that the TCR reacts to and placed in a CD4 or CD8 class. Log10-transformed breadth and depth values were compared by one-way ANOVA with Sidak's multiple comparisons tests. TCRdb stores this immuneACCESS table with in-frame sequences only. Part of the clones is absent; in the studies checked, under half of the shortfall reflects unresolved V genes, and no reason is known for the rest. That table is the source of V, J and clone size, and D and trimming were worked out from the DNA. For this sample the table gives 150,000 to 200,000 clones, of which around 93% were detected only once. The top ten hold roughly 2.3% of the sample.

V was cut back by 10 bases and J by 3 bases, leaving a gap of 16 bases between them. The CDR3 has 15 amino acids, counting the end cysteine and phenylalanine. Of all the DNA, just the CDR3 is kept, 45 bases in frame from base 1. Based on the germline V gene, the CDR1 and CDR2 sequences are ENHRY and SYGVKD. Sequenced here: peripheral blood, sampled on day 0 of AZD1222 vaccination. The chain couples TRBV10-3 to TRBJ1-6, with TRBD1 tentatively as D gene (5 bases match). This receptor was obtained from an adult in good health. CDR3 sequence: CASRVGGSYNSPLHF. Read as DNA, the sequence is TGTGCCAGCCGGGTGGGGGGAAGCTATAATTCACCCCTCCACTTT.